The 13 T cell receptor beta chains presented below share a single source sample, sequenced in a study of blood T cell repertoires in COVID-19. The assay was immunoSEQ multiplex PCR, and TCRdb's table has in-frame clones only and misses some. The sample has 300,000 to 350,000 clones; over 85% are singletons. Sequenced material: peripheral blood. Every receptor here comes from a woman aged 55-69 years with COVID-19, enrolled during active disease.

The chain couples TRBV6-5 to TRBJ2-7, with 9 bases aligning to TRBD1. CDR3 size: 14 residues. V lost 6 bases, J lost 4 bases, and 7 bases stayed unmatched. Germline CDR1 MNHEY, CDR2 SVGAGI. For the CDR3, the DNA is TGTGCCAGCAGAAGACAGGGGGACTGGTACGAGCAGTACTTC. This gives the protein CASRRQGDWYEQYF.

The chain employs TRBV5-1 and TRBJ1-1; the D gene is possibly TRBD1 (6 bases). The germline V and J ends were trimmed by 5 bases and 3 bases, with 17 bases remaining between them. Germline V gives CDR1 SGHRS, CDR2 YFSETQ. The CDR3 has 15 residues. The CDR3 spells CASSHQGQGYTEAFF. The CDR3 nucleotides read TGCGCCAGCAGTCACCAAGGCCAGGGGTACACTGAAGCTTTCTTT.

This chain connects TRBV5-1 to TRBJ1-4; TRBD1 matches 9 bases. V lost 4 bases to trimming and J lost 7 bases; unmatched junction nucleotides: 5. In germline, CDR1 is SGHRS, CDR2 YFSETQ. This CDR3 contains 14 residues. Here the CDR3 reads CASSQGQGTEKLFF. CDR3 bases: TGCGCCAGCAGCCAAGGACAGGGGACTGAAAAACTGTTTTTT.

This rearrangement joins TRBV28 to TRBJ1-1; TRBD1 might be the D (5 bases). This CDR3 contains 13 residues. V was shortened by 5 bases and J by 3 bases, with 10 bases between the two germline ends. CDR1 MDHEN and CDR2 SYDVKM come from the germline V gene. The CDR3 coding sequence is TGTGCCAGCAGTAGTTCAGGGCACACTGAAGCTTTCTTT. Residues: CASSSSGHTEAFF.

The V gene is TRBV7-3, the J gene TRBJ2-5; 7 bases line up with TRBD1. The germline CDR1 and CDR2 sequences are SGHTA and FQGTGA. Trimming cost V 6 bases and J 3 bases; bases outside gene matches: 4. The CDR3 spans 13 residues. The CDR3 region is CASSRTGEETQYF. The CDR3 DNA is TGTGCCAGCAGTCGTACAGGGGAAGAGACCCAGTACTTC.

CDR3 coding DNA: TGTGCCAGCAGCGGTCGAGACACAGATACGCAGTATTTT. Translated, it gives CASSGRDTDTQYF. V usage is TRBV12-3 or TRBV12-4 and J usage is TRBJ2-3; no firm D call. With 6 bases removed from V and 2 bases from J, the gap between germline ends came to 9 bases. The CDR3 sequence is 13 residues long.

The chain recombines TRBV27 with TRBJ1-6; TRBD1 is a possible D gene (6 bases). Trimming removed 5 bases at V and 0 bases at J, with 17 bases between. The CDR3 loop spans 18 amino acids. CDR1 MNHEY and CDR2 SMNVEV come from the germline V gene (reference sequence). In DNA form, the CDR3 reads TGTGCCAGCAGTCCCCAGGGGATGGGGAGCTCCTATAATTCACCCCTCCACTTT. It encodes CASSPQGMGSSYNSPLHF.

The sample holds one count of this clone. CDR3 region: CASSYARALSPLHF. As DNA, the CDR3 is TGTGCCAGCAGTTACGCGCGGGCACTTTCACCCCTCCACTTT. The chain is built from TRBV6-5 and TRBJ1-6, with D uncertain. Trimming left V 2 bases short and J 9 bases short, with 11 bases between. CDR3 size: 14 residues. CDR1 is MNHEY, CDR2 SVGAGI, per germline.

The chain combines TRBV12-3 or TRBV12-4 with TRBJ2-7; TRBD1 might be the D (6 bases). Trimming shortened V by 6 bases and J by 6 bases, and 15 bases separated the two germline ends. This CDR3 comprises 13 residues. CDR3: CASSPGTPSEQYF. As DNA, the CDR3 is TGTGCCAGCAGCCCCGGGACACCTTCCGAGCAGTACTTC.

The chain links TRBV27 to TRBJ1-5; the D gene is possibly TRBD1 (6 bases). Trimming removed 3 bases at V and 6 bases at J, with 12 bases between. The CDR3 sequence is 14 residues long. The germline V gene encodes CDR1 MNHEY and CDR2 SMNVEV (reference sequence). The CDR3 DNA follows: TGTGCCAGCAGTTTTACAGGGTTGGGTCAGCCCCAGCATTTT. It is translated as CASSFTGLGQPQHF.

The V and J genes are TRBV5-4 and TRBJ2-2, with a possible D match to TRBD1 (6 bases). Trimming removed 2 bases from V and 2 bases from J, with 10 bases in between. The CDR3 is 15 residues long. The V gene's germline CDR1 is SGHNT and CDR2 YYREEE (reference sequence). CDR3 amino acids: CASSFRRGNTGELFF. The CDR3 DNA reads TGTGCCAGCAGCTTCCGCAGGGGAAACACCGGGGAGCTGTTTTTT.

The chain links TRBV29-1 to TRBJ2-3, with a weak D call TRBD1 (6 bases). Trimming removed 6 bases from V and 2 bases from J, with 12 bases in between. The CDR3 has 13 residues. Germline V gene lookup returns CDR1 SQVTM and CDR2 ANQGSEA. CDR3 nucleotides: TGCAGCGTGGGTGGGGGCGTCACAGATACGCAGTATTTT. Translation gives CSVGGGVTDTQYF.

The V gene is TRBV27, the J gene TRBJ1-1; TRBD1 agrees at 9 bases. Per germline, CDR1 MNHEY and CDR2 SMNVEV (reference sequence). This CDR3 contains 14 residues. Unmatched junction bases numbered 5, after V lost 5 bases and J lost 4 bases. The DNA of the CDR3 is TGTGCCAGCAGTAGACAGGGGGGGGGCACTGAAGCTTTCTTT. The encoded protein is CASSRQGGGTEAFF.